The rows below give T cell receptor beta chains drawn from one sample of a study of human T cells and chemical hapten exposure. TCRdb reanalysed the RACE reads using MiXCR and keeps one entry per CDR3 protein. This repertoire shows approximately 100,000 distinct CDR3 sequences, approximately 12% found once; its top ten account for about 1.6%. Here the sequenced sample was whole blood, taken in connection with sensitization to the hapten diphenylcyclopropenone (DPC). The receptors shown here come from a woman between 50 and 59 years old with alopecia areata. Some clones in this sample may be carry-over from other donors' samples. The conserved cysteine and the conserved F or W are not part of the CDR3 here. Fields, in order: V gene, J gene, CDR3 protein.

TRBV7-9	TRBJ1-1	ASSSARGNTEAF
TRBV11-2	TRBJ1-5	ASSFSGGGDQPQH
TRBV6-6	TRBJ2-7	ASSSSTGDYEQY
TRBV28	TRBJ2-7	ASGHSYEQY
TRBV7-6	TRBJ2-1	ASSVGLAGELEQF
TRBV19	TRBJ2-2	ASSIGSGKYTGELF
TRBV6-5	TRBJ2-7	ASSIGTNNLYEQY
TRBV4-2	TRBJ1-2	ASSQGNYGYT
TRBV11-2	TRBJ2-2	ASSFRLGGELF
TRBV9	TRBJ2-1	ASSVGGQGGNEQF
TRBV6-5	TRBJ2-2	ASSRTGTGGTGELF
TRBV28	TRBJ1-2	ASSSPPRGRDHHFYGYT
TRBV10-3	TRBJ2-1	AISEWDSQF
TRBV27	TRBJ2-7	ASSLGRAYEQY
TRBV10-3	TRBJ2-7	AITPHEQY
TRBV12-3/TRBV12-4	TRBJ2-2	ASISGGTYTGELF
TRBV7-9	TRBJ1-2	ASSSGSRFQYGYT
TRBV19	TRBJ1-2	ASTPPGSFRGGYT
TRBV5-1	TRBJ1-1	ASSGGQPEAF
TRBV29-1	TRBJ2-7	SVGSGGREQY
TRBV7-2	TRBJ2-3	ASSWRLAGVSGDTQY
TRBV28	TRBJ1-2	ASSYRDSQNYGYT
TRBV19	TRBJ1-5	ASSILGGQPQH
TRBV20-1	TRBJ2-3	SARLATHTQY
TRBV4-1	TRBJ1-5	ASSQESNQPNQPQH